Each of the 11 T cell receptor beta chains below was sequenced from the same sample in a study of T cell responses to AZD1222 COVID-19 vaccine. Sequencing was performed with immunoSEQ multiplex PCR; in TCRdb, only in-frame clones are kept and a portion is missing. Altogether 150,000 to 200,000 clones are present, approximately 93% being singletons, with the ten largest covering 3.5% to 5%. The sample in question was peripheral blood, obtained on day 0 of AZD1222 vaccination. These TCRs come from an adult in good health.

The chain combines TRBV6-5 with TRBJ2-7, with TRBD1 matching 8 bases. The germline CDR1 and CDR2 sequences are MNHEY and SVGAGI. This CDR3 comprises 16 residues. Trimming at V came to 2 bases and at J to 1 base, leaving 7 bases not matched to a gene. Here the CDR3 reads CASSYAGQGASYEQYF. The CDR3 DNA reads TGTGCCAGCAGTTACGCTGGGCAGGGGGCATCCTACGAGCAGTACTTC.

V gene TRBV5-1 combines with J gene TRBJ2-1; 7 bases are a match to TRBD1. Germline CDR1 and CDR2: SGHRS and YFSETQ. V was clipped by 4 bases and J by 8 bases; unmatched bases: 15. This CDR3 is built from 16 residues. The CDR3 loop is CASSRGTVNVEYEQFF. In DNA, the CDR3 is TGCGCCAGCAGCCGAGGGACAGTGAATGTGGAGTATGAGCAGTTCTTC.

The genes are TRBV6-1 and TRBJ2-7; no definite D call. The germline V and J ends were trimmed by 2 bases and 3 bases, with 5 bases remaining between them. Germline CDR1 and CDR2: MNHNS and SASEGT. This CDR3 has 12 residues. Here the CDR3 reads CASSEIGYEQYF. In nucleotides, the CDR3 is TGTGCCAGCAGTGAAATAGGCTACGAGCAGTACTTC.

The chain joins TRBV19 to TRBJ2-2; 7 nucleotides match TRBD2. The J segment lost 2 bases and the V segment lost 6 bases, leaving 9 bases of the junction unmatched. CDR1 and CDR2 (germline): LNHDA, SQIVND (reference sequence). The CDR3 totals 16 residues. CDR3 in DNA: TGTGCCAGTAGATGGGGCGGGGGAGGAAACACCGGGGAGCTGTTTTTT. It translates to CASRWGGGGNTGELFF.

This chain uses TRBV5-1 with TRBJ1-2; no definite D call. Germline-derived CDR1 and CDR2 are SGHRS and YFSETQ. The CDR3 totals 15 residues. The V gene lost 0 bases and the J gene lost 4 bases, with 13 bases spanning the gap. The CDR3 nucleotides read TGCGCCAGCAGCTTGGCCTTGGGGTTTGGCTATGGCTACACCTTC. It encodes CASSLALGFGYGYTF.

V and J are TRBV3-1 (or the pseudogene TRBV3-2) and TRBJ1-2, with D perhaps TRBD1 (5 bases). The V gene lost 4 bases and the J gene lost 5 bases, with 17 bases spanning the gap. Germline V gives CDR1 LGHDT, CDR2 YNNKEL (reference sequence). There are 15 residues in the CDR3. CDR3 DNA sequence: TGTGCCAGCAGCCTCGAGCCTAATGGGGGTTATGGCTACACCTTC. It translates to CASSLEPNGGYGYTF.

The V gene is TRBV27, the J gene TRBJ1-1; D is unclear. CDR3 length: 16 residues. V was shortened by 4 bases and J by 6 bases, with 21 bases between the two germline ends. Germline V gives CDR1 MNHEY, CDR2 SMNVEV (reference sequence). As DNA, the CDR3 is TGTGCCAGCAGTTCCGACGGGCAGGTTGTGAGGCCTGAAGCTTTCTTT. Protein sequence: CASSSDGQVVRPEAFF.

The chain links TRBV6-5 to TRBJ1-5, with D possibly being TRBD1 (5 bases). The length of the CDR3 is 15 residues. The V end was cut by 6 bases, the J end by 5 bases, with 17 bases between. Germline loops: CDR1 MNHEY, CDR2 SVGAGI. The CDR3 sequence is CASSRRRGGDQPQHF. The DNA for the CDR3 is TGTGCCAGCAGCCGTCGTAGGGGAGGGGATCAGCCCCAGCATTTT.

This clone was seen a single time. The chain links TRBV11-1 to TRBJ1-1; D is undetermined. Germline-derived CDR1 and CDR2 are SGHAT and FQDESV (reference sequence). Between the trimmed V and J ends, which lost 0 bases and 1 base, there was a span of 3 bases. The CDR3 contains 13 residues. CDR3 sequence: CASSLAQNTEAFF. CDR3 DNA sequence: TGTGCCAGCAGCTTAGCACAGAACACTGAAGCTTTCTTT.

The chain joins TRBV4-1 to TRBJ1-3, with D perhaps TRBD1 (5 bases). The CDR3 is 18 residues long. CDR1 MGHRA and CDR2 YSYEKL come from the germline V gene. V was clipped by 1 base and J by 0 bases, with 16 bases between them. The CDR3 protein is CASSQGGVRAASGNTIYF. CDR3 coding DNA: TGCGCCAGCAGCCAAGGAGGGGTTCGGGCAGCCTCTGGAAACACCATATATTTT.

The chain uses TRBV7-9 and TRBJ1-2, with 8 bases matching TRBD1. Germline V CDR1 and CDR2: SEHNR, FQNEAQ (reference sequence). V dropped 3 bases and J dropped 8; count of bases not matched to a gene: 5. The CDR3 length is 13 residues. CDR3 loop: CASSFGQGSGYTF. CDR3 nucleotide sequence: TGTGCCAGCAGCTTCGGACAGGGAAGCGGCTACACCTTC.